This TCR beta chain was profiled in a study of T cells after posttransplantation cyclophosphamide. Study observations and caveats: Recipient CMV seropositivity and CMV reactivation strongly tracked TRB clonality.

Clones were read by immunoSEQ multiplex PCR, and TCRdb kept only the in-frame ones, dropping some. Of 6,900 or so clones listed, 78% are singletons. In the case of this clone: The antigen remains unidentified.

The V gene's germline CDR1 is LNHDA and CDR2 SQIVND (reference sequence). The length of the CDR3 is 16 residues. V was shortened by 5 bases and J by 4 bases, with 20 bases between the two germline ends. The origin of this receptor is a woman between 50 and 59 years old in good health and a related stem cell transplant donor. What was sequenced was memory CD4+ T cells sorted from blood. The rearrangement links TRBV19 to TRBJ1-2; possibly TRBD1 for D (5 bases). The CDR3 spells CASSAYTPQGTYGYTF. In DNA form, the CDR3 reads TGTGCCAGTAGTGCCTATACTCCGCAGGGAACCTATGGCTACACCTTC.